Shown below are 14 T cell receptor beta chains from a single sample sequenced in a study of blood T cell repertoires in COVID-19. Method: immunoSEQ multiplex PCR; TCRdb's copy keeps in-frame clones and lacks some. Here the sample spans 150,000 to 200,000 clones, more than 70% being singletons. The sequencing input was PBMCs or T cells enriched from blood (not recorded which). The receptor source for this set is a man in his forties who had recovered from COVID-19.

J is TRBJ1-1 and V is TRBV18; D may be TRBD1 (5 bases). Per the germline V gene, CDR1 is KGHSH and CDR2 is LQKENI. The CDR3 sequence is 15 residues long. V lost 6 bases, J lost 2 bases, and 16 bases lay in between. The CDR3 reads CASSRSGDGNTEAFF. The CDR3 bases are TGTGCCAGCTCTCGAAGCGGGGACGGTAACACTGAAGCTTTCTTT. Together with reference TRBV18 and TRBJ1-1, the CDR3 gives the full variable domain: NAGVMQNPRHLVRRRGQEARLRCSPMKGHSHVYWYRQLPEEGLKFMVYLQKENIIDESGMPKERFSAEFPKEGPSILRIQQVVRGDSAAYFCASSRSGDGNTEAFFGQGTRLTVV.

Points on this clone: The junction departs from the called germline gene at one end, perhaps through a read error. This rearrangement joins TRBV5-6 to TRBJ1-2; unclear D gene. From germline, CDR1 is SGHDT and CDR2 YYEEEE. This CDR3 is 13 amino acids long. CDR3 amino acids: CASRSSGNYGYTF. The CDR3 nucleotides read TGTGCCAGCAGGTCTTCCGGGAACTACGGCTACACCTTC.

V and J are TRBV9 and TRBJ2-7, with TRBD1 identical over 8 bases. The J segment lost 5 bases and the V segment lost 0 bases, leaving 7 bases of the junction unmatched. Germline V gene sequence: CDR1 SGDLS, CDR2 YYNGEE. There are 15 residues in the CDR3. The DNA of the CDR3 is TGTGCCAGCAGCGTAGGGCAGGGGGCCGTCCACGAGCAGTACTTC. It specifies CASSVGQGAVHEQYF.

The chain has TRBV24-1 and TRBJ2-3; 7 bases are a match to TRBD2. CDR1 is KGHDR and CDR2 is SFDVKD in the germline V gene. J lost 2 bases, V lost 5 bases, and 3 bases had no gene match. The CDR3 runs to 14 residues. This chain's CDR3 is CATSASGDTDTQYF. CDR3 bases: TGTGCCACCAGTGCTAGCGGAGACACAGATACGCAGTATTTT.

The rearrangement uses TRBV19 and TRBJ1-3, with TRBD1 as a possible D gene (5 bases). CDR3 length equals 15 residues. V lost 5 bases and J lost 0, with 11 bases in between. Germline lookup yields CDR1 LNHDA and CDR2 SQIVND (reference sequence). CDR3 amino acids: CASSGQGRSGNTIYF. CDR3 bases: TGTGCCAGTAGTGGGCAGGGCCGCTCTGGAAACACCATATATTTT. The full variable domain, its missing parts supplied by reference TRBV19 and TRBJ1-3, is DGGITQSPKYLFRKEGQNVTLSCEQNLNHDAMYWYRQDPGQGLRLIYYSQIVNDFQKGDIAEGYSVSREKKESFPLTVTSAQKNPTAFYLCASSGQGRSGNTIYFGEGSWLTVV.

The chain couples TRBV5-1 to TRBJ1-3; D remains unclear. CDR1 and CDR2 from the germline V gene are SGHRS and YFSETQ. The CDR3 contains 15 residues. Trimming stripped 4 bases from V and 0 bases from J, with 11 bases between. CDR3 sequence: CASSPGGFSGNTIYF. The CDR3, as DNA: TGCGCCAGCAGCCCGGGTGGATTCTCTGGAAACACCATATATTTT.

This clone was seen a single time. Here the CDR3 DNA reads TGTGCCAGCAGTGTTGGGACAGCGAACACCGGGGAGCTGTTTTTT. Protein: CASSVGTANTGELFF. The chain couples TRBV6-1 to TRBJ2-2, with 7 bases fitting TRBD1. The junction had 2 bases not matched to a gene; V was cut back by 4 bases and J by 0 bases. This CDR3 spans 15 amino acids. Germline CDR1 MNHNS, CDR2 SASEGT.

This clone has only one observation. In the same sample, other DNA sequences code for this CDR3. V and J are TRBV12-3 or TRBV12-4 and TRBJ1-2, with a weak D call TRBD1 (5 bases). The CDR3 length is 13 residues. V dropped 1 base and J dropped 3 bases, with 6 bases sitting between them. The CDR3 spells CASSLGGDYGYTF. CDR3 DNA sequence: TGTGCCAGCAGTTTAGGGGGGGACTATGGCTACACCTTC.

The chain uses TRBV4-1 and TRBJ2-7; TRBD1 might be the D (7 bases). Trimming took off 1 base at V and 2 bases at J, with 12 bases between the two ends. The CDR3 totals 15 residues. The V gene's germline CDR1 is MGHRA and CDR2 YSYEKL. CDR3 DNA: TGCGCCAGCAGCCAAGTTCCAGGGGGGCCCTACGAGCAGTACTTC. Protein sequence: CASSQVPGGPYEQYF.

In DNA form, the CDR3 reads TGTGCCAGCTCACCACCCGCCGGCTCCCTAGGCGAAAAACTGTTTTTT. Its protein is CASSPPAGSLGEKLFF. The chain has TRBV18 and TRBJ1-4; D remains ambiguous. Trimming cost V 0 bases and J 8 bases, with 16 bases left between them. Germline V gives CDR1 KGHSH, CDR2 LQKENI. This CDR3 has 16 amino acids. The variable domain in full, completed from reference TRBV18 and TRBJ1-4, reads NAGVMQNPRHLVRRRGQEARLRCSPMKGHSHVYWYRQLPEEGLKFMVYLQKENIIDESGMPKERFSAEFPKEGPSILRIQQVVRGDSAAYFCASSPPAGSLGEKLFFGSGTQLSVL.

The rearrangement links TRBV10-3 to TRBJ1-3, with D possibly TRBD1 on 6 matching bases. V was shortened by 7 bases and J by 1 base, with 11 bases between the two germline ends. The CDR3 has 14 residues. Germline V gives CDR1 ENHRY, CDR2 SYGVKD. The CDR3 spells CAIMQGTSGNTIYF. Here the CDR3 DNA reads TGTGCCATCATGCAGGGGACATCTGGAAACACCATATATTTT.

The chain combines TRBV11-3 with TRBJ2-1, with D uncertain. Trimming shortened V by 2 bases and J by 4 bases, and 12 bases separated the two germline ends. Germline-derived CDR1 and CDR2 are SGHNT and YENEEA. The CDR3 has 15 residues. The CDR3: CASSLYSGRYNEQFF. CDR3 sequence (DNA): TGTGCCAGCAGCTTATATTCGGGTCGATACAATGAGCAGTTCTTC.

The chain employs TRBV7-9 and TRBJ2-3; D is possibly TRBD2 (7 bases). The germline V gene encodes CDR1 SEHNR and CDR2 FQNEAQ (reference sequence). V was clipped by 6 bases and J by 2 bases, with 18 bases between them. This CDR3 has 16 residues. DNA for the CDR3: TGTGCCAGCAGTCCTTTCCGGGGGGCCCTCACAGATACGCAGTATTTT. Translated, it gives CASSPFRGALTDTQYF.

This sequence joins TRBV4-1 and TRBJ2-7, with 9 positions matching TRBD1. This CDR3 is built from 16 residues. Germline V gene lookup returns CDR1 MGHRA and CDR2 YSYEKL. Germline trimming cut 4 bases from V and 1 base from J; bases unmatched to any gene: 8. In DNA, the CDR3 is TGCGCCAGCAGCCCAGGGGGGACAGGGAGGTCCTACGAGCAGTACGTC. Translation: CASSPGGTGRSYEQYV.